This T cell receptor beta chain was observed in a study of T cell repertoires in cytomegalovirus infection. On the study more broadly: A matching HLA type, together with CMV infection, was signaled by public TCR beta signatures. Notes on the study in general: Clonotype analysis showed dominance of the ex vivo response by HLA-C-restricted CMV-specific TCR beta clonotypes. Adding up the frequency of public TCR beta families identified people who carried CMV plus the relevant HLA.

This clonotype was recorded many times. The antigen is unknown. Germline lookup yields CDR1 SGHNT and CDR2 YYREEE (reference sequence). V trimming: 4 bases; J trimming: 4 bases; junction bases outside the gene matches: 11. The CDR3 runs to 16 residues. TCRdb recomputed calls from the reads with MiXCR, one row per CDR3 protein. The sample lists about 120,000 distinct CDR3 sequences, around 10% occurring once. This clonotype originated in a human donor in good health (CMV status not recorded). Some clones in this sample may be carry-over from other donors' samples. Sequencing was carried out using PBMCs, sequenced either directly or after in vitro stimulation (not recorded which). This rearrangement joins TRBV5-4 to TRBJ2-5; 9 nucleotides match TRBD2. CDR3 sequence: CASSPNLELAGETQYF. The CDR3 DNA sequence: TGTGCCAGCAGCCCGAATTTGGAACTAGCGGGAGAGACCCAGTACTTC. Full variable domain (rest looked up from reference TRBV5-4 and TRBJ2-5): ETGVTQSPTHLIKTRGQQVTLRCSSQSGHNTVSWYQQALGQGPQFIFQYYREEENGRGNFPPRFSGLQFPNYSSELNVNALELDDSALYLCASSPNLELAGETQYFGPGTRLLVL.